This entry concerns a single T cell receptor (beta chain). The antigen is undetermined. The V segment lost 4 bases and the J segment 0 bases; nucleotides outside the gene matches: 4. The CDR3 spans 16 residues. Germline CDR1 is LNHDA and CDR2 is SQIVND (reference sequence). This sample is part of a study of breast tumors, draining lymph nodes, adjacent tissues. From the multiplex PCR reads, TCRdb called clonotypes with MiXCR, one entry per CDR3 protein. The sample includes about 230,000 distinct CDR3 sequences, less than 40% seen only once; the top ten take 1.2% to 1.5%. Study observations and caveats: Compared with basal-like, luminal-like tumors shared significantly more repertoire with nontumor tissue. Compared with lymph nodes, tumors were less diverse; compared with nontumor tissue, more. Data fit most tumor T cells coming from lymph node, expanding in tumor.

Breast cancer patients provided tissue from their axillary draining lymph nodes. This clonotype was obtained from a female donor with breast cancer. Some clones in this sample may be carry-over from other donors' samples. The V and J genes are TRBV19 and TRBJ1-5, with 9 nucleotides matching TRBD1. Sequenced material: axillary lymph node tissue. The CDR3 sequence: CASSTPGQGSNQPQHF. For the CDR3, the DNA is TGTGCCAGTAGTACCCCGGGACAGGGTAGCAATCAGCCCCAGCATTTT.